These 9 T cell receptor beta chains came from one sample sequenced in a study of T cells in Graves' hyperthyroidism and ophthalmopathy. Regions amplified from RNA transcripts were the TCR beta CDR3 regions. In the first-round RT-PCR of the TCR CDR3, the HTBI primer set was used. TCRdb used MiXCR to reprocess the multiplex PCR reads, holding one entry per CDR3 protein. This table holds roughly 520,000 distinct CDR3 sequences, around a quarter found once. Sequences were obtained from blood. The origin of the receptors is a woman aged 25 to 39 with Graves' ophthalmopathy.

Only a few counts were recorded for this clonotype. The chain couples TRBV6-2 or TRBV6-3 to TRBJ2-7; D is uncertain. Trimming stripped 6 bases from V and 7 bases from J, with 22 bases between. The CDR3 length is 15 residues. Germline assignment: CDR1 MNHEY and CDR2 SVGEGT. CDR3 loop: CASSPGRDPTREQYF. CDR3 bases: TGTGCCAGCAGCCCCGGACGCGATCCCACCCGGGAGCAGTACTTC.

With respect to this clonotype: One base away lies a much larger clone, so this may be a sequencing read error. The J gene is TRBJ1-2, the V gene TRBV9, with 8 bases fitting TRBD1. This CDR3 spans 13 amino acids. Germline V CDR1 and CDR2: SGDLS, YYNGEE. Trimming cost V 2 bases and J 7 bases; bases outside gene matches: 4. The CDR3 DNA reads as TGTGCCAGCAGCGTCGGACAGGGAGGTGGCTACACCTTC. As protein: CASSVGQGGGYTF.

This clonotype was counted between two and nine times. The V and J genes are TRBV12-3 or TRBV12-4 and TRBJ1-1; 12 bases are a match to TRBD1. V shed 4 bases, J shed 4 bases, and the junction held 7 bases outside the gene matches. CDR3 length: 16 residues. Here the CDR3 reads CASSSSPGQGATEAFF. Here the CDR3 DNA reads TGTGCCAGCAGTTCCTCGCCGGGACAGGGGGCCACTGAAGCTTTCTTT.

The genes are TRBV14 and TRBJ2-3, with 10 bases identical to TRBD1. Trimming took 5 bases from V and 1 from J; bases not matched to a gene: 3. The CDR3 length is 15 residues. The germline CDR1 and CDR2 sequences are SGHDN and FVKESK. CDR3 residues: CASSYGTGGTDTQYF. CDR3 nucleotide sequence: TGTGCCAGCAGCTACGGGACAGGGGGCACAGATACGCAGTATTTT.

This clonotype was seen many times. This rearrangement joins TRBV15 to TRBJ1-6; the D is unclear. Trimming took 0 bases from V and 0 from J, leaving 12 bases between them. The CDR3 sequence is 18 residues long. Germline loops: CDR1 LNHNV, CDR2 YYDKDF (reference sequence). The CDR3 protein is CATSRDSPLSSYNSPLHF. The CDR3 coding sequence is TGTGCCACCAGCAGAGATTCCCCACTCAGCTCCTATAATTCACCCCTCCACTTT.

This sequence joins TRBV11-2 and TRBJ2-7; D not certain. V lost 3 bases to trimming and J lost 4 bases, with 16 bases between them. The CDR3 extends over 15 amino acids. Germline loops: CDR1 SGHAT, CDR2 FQNNGV. CDR3 loop: CASSLSSAEVYEQYF. The CDR3 DNA reads TGTGCCAGCAGCTTGTCGTCCGCAGAAGTATACGAGCAGTACTTC.

Many counts were recorded for this clonotype. The chain recombines TRBV15 with TRBJ2-7; 9 bases align to TRBD1. V shed 4 bases, J shed 7 bases, and the junction held 8 bases outside the gene matches. CDR3 size: 14 residues. CDR1 and CDR2 from the germline V gene are LNHNV and YYDKDF (reference sequence). CDR3 region: CATSTRLTGGEQYF. Written as DNA, the CDR3 is TGTGCCACCAGCACTCGACTGACAGGGGGAGAGCAGTACTTC.

This clonotype was seen a few times. This chain uses TRBV6-1 with TRBJ2-2; a possible D gene is TRBD2 (5 bases). The CDR3 loop spans 14 amino acids. V shed 2 bases and J shed 7 bases, with 11 bases lying between them. Germline V gene sequence: CDR1 MNHNS, CDR2 SASEGT. The CDR3 protein is CASSEITSIGELFF. CDR3 nucleotides: TGTGCCAGCAGTGAAATCACTAGTATCGGGGAGCTGTTTTTT.

The rearrangement joins TRBV7-3 to TRBJ2-2; 8 bases are shared with TRBD1. The J segment lost 0 bases and the V segment lost 2 bases, leaving 20 bases of the junction unmatched. Germline V lookup: CDR1 SGHTA, CDR2 FQGTGA. This CDR3 is built from 22 residues. CDR3 nucleotide sequence: TGTGCCAGCAGCTTAGACGTTTTGGGAGATGCAGGGGGCTACACGAACACCGGGGAGCTGTTTTTT. This gives the protein CASSLDVLGDAGGYTNTGELFF.